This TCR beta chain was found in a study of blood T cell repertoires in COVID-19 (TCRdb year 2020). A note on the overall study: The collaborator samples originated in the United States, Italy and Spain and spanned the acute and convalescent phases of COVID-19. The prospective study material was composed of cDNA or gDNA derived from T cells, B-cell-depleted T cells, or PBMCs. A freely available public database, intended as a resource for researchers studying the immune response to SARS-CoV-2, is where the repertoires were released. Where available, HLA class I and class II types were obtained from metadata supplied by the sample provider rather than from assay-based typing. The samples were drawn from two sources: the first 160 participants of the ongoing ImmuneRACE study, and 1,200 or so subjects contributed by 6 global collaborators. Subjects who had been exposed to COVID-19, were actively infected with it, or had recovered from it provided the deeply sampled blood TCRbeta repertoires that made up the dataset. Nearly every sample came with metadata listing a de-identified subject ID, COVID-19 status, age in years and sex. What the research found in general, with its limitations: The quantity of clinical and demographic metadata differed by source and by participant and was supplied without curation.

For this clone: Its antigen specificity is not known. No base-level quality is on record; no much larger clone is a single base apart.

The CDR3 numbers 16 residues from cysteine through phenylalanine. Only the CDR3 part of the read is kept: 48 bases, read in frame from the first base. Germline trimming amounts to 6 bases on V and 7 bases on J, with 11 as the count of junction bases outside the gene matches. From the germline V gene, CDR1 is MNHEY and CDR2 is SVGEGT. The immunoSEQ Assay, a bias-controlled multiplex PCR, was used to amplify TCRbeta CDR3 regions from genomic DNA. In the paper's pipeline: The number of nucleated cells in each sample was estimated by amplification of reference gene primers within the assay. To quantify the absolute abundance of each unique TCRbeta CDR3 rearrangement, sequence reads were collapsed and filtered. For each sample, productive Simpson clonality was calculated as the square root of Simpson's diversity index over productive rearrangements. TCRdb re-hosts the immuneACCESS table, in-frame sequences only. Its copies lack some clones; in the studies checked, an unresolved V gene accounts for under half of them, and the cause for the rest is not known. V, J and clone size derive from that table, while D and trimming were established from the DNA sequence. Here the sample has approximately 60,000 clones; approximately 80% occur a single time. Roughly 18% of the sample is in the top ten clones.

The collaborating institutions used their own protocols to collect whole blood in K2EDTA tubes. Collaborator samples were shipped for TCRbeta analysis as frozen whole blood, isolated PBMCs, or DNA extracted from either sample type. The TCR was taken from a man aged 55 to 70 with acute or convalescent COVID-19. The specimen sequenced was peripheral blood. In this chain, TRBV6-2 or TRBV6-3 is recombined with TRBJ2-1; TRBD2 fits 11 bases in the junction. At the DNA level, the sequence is TGTGCCAGCAGCCGTACTATAGCGGGAGGGCCTAATGAGCAGTTCTTC. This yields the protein CASSRTIAGGPNEQFF.